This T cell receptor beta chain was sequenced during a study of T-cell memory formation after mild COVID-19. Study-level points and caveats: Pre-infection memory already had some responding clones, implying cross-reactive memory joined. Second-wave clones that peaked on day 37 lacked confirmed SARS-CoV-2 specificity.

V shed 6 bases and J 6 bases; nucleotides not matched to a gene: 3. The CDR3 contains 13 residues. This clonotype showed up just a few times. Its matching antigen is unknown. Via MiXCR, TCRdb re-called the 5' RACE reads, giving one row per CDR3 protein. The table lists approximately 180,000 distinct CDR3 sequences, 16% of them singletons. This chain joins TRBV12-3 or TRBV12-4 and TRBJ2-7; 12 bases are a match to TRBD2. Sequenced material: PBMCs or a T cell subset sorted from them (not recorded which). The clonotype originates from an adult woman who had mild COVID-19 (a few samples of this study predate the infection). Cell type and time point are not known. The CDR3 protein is CASRTSGSSEQYF. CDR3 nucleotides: TGTGCCAGCAGGACTAGCGGGAGTAGCGAGCAGTACTTC.